What follows are 6 T cell receptor beta chains derived from one specimen sequenced in a study of T cell responses to AZD1222 COVID-19 vaccine. Only in-frame clones appear in the TCRdb table, and some are missing; sequencing was by immunoSEQ multiplex PCR. The sample consists of approximately 150,000 clones, around 84% of them appearing once. This material consisted of peripheral blood, taken 28 days after the second AZD1222 dose. The receptors were gathered from an adult who received the AZD1222 COVID-19 vaccine.

The V and J genes are TRBV5-4 and TRBJ2-1; TRBD2 is a possible D gene (6 bases). The CDR3 totals 13 residues. V was cut by 0 bases and J by 8 bases, with 9 bases left in between. Germline CDR1 reads SGHNT; CDR2 reads YYREEE (reference sequence). CDR3 amino acids: CASSLVPSDEQFF. In nucleotides, the CDR3 is TGTGCCAGCAGCTTGGTGCCTAGCGATGAGCAGTTCTTC.

This chain uses TRBV10-3 with TRBJ2-1, with 14 positions matching TRBD2. Trimming cost V 3 bases and J 1 base; bases outside gene matches: 8. This CDR3 has 19 amino acids. The germline gives CDR1 ENHRY, CDR2 SYGVKD. CDR3 coding DNA: TGTGCCATCAGTGACTCTAGGACTAGCGGGAGGACATCCTACAATGAGCAGTTCTTC. This codes for CAISDSRTSGRTSYNEQFF.

The CDR3 sequence is CSVLFGGNTEAFF. The CDR3 DNA sequence: TGCAGCGTTCTATTTGGAGGGAACACTGAAGCTTTCTTT. The chain links TRBV29-1 to TRBJ1-1, with D uncertain. Trimming pared 5 bases from V and 1 base from J, leaving 11 bases between. Germline values: CDR1 SQVTM, CDR2 ANQGSEA. The CDR3 has 13 residues.

J is TRBJ2-7 and V is TRBV3-1 (or the pseudogene TRBV3-2), with TRBD1 as a possible D gene (5 bases). Germline V gene data show CDR1 as LGHDT and CDR2 as YNNKEL (reference sequence). Trimming removed 3 bases at V and 6 bases at J, with 9 bases between. This CDR3 is 12 amino acids long. The DNA for the CDR3 is TGTGCCAGCAGCCAGGGGCCTGGCGAGCAGTACTTC. Translating gives CASSQGPGEQYF.

The chain joins TRBV10-2 to TRBJ1-1, with D uncertain. Per the germline V gene, CDR1 is WSHSY and CDR2 is SAAADI. V lost 3 bases, J lost 0 bases, and 11 bases lay in between. The CDR3 is 15 residues long. In DNA, the CDR3 is TGCGCCAGCAGTGATGGACGACACATGAACACTGAAGCTTTCTTT. It yields the protein CASSDGRHMNTEAFF.

This clone was seen once. The chain uses TRBV6-5 and TRBJ1-6, with 11 bases fitting TRBD1. Germline trimming cut 9 bases from V and 9 bases from J; bases unmatched to any gene: 7. The CDR3 has 14 amino acids. The germline V gene encodes CDR1 MNHEY and CDR2 SVGAGI. The CDR3 region is CASLAGTGGSPLHF. The CDR3, as DNA: TGTGCCAGTTTAGCCGGGACAGGGGGTTCACCCCTCCACTTT.